Listed here is a single TCR beta chain. Its antigen is still unknown. The sample originates from a study of cytomegalovirus exposure and HLA in healthy donors. Using immunoSEQ multiplex PCR, the repertoire was profiled, and TCRdb retains in-frame clones only, with some absent. The data show approximately 120,000 clones, about nine tenths seen once. Broader study findings: TCR beta chains numbering under 200 were designated cytomegalovirus-associated. TCR sequences were mostly rare, though some public TCRs occurred in many donors.

The CDR3 is made up of 15 amino acids. The germline gives CDR1 SGHTA, CDR2 FQGTGA. V gave up 4 bases and J gave up 7 bases; unmatched junction bases: 8. The sequenced sample was PBMCs. The V and J genes are TRBV7-3 and TRBJ2-1, with TRBD2 matching 9 bases. This TCR was sampled from a woman younger than 30 in good health and CMV-seronegative. CDR3 in amino acids: CASSSWTSEGNEQFF. The CDR3 nucleotides are TGTGCCAGCAGCTCCTGGACTAGCGAGGGAAATGAGCAGTTCTTC.